Below, 32 T cell receptor beta chains from the same sample are listed, as sequenced in a study of blood T cell repertoires in COVID-19. Generated by immunoSEQ multiplex PCR, the TCRdb table keeps only in-frame clones and is missing some. This sample yields approximately 440,000 clones, of which around 90% are seen a single time; less than 0.75% belongs to the top ten. Sequences were obtained from PBMCs or T cells enriched from blood (not recorded which). Receptor source: a man between 18 and 29 years old who had recovered from COVID-19.

In its sample, this clone was seen once. This chain connects TRBV7-9 to TRBJ1-3; D is ambiguous. The CDR3 length is 19 residues. Between the trimmed V and J ends, which lost 8 bases and 0 bases, there was a span of 26 bases. In germline, CDR1 is SEHNR, CDR2 FQNEAQ (reference sequence). The CDR3 DNA is TGTGCCAGCGGGTCGTGGGGAGGTGCCTCGACTTACTCTGGAAACACCATATATTTT. It translates to CASGSWGGASTYSGNTIYF.

The rearrangement links TRBV2 to TRBJ1-2; TRBD1 aligns across 7 bases. CDR3 length: 12 residues. The trim removed 6 bases at V and 7 bases at J, leaving 5 bases unmatched. The germline V gene encodes CDR1 SNHLY and CDR2 FYNNEI. In nucleotides, the CDR3 is TGTGCCAGCAGACCCGACAGGGCTGGCTACACCTTC. Its protein is CASRPDRAGYTF.

The genes are TRBV6-5 and TRBJ1-3; the D is unclear. The CDR3 has 13 amino acids. Germline V gene sequence: CDR1 MNHEY, CDR2 SVGAGI. Trimming took 11 bases from V and 4 from J, leaving 15 bases between them. This CDR3 is CACRELSGNTIYF. Written as DNA, the CDR3 is TGTGCCTGTAGGGAGTTGAGCGGAAACACCATATATTTT.

The chain has TRBV27 and TRBJ2-1, with TRBD2 matching over 11 bases. Germline CDR1 reads MNHEY; CDR2 reads SMNVEV (reference sequence). Germline trimming cut 9 bases from V and 2 bases from J; bases unmatched to any gene: 9. The CDR3 has 16 amino acids. CDR3 nucleotides: TGTGCCAGTTTTATGCTAGCGGGAGGAACCTACAATGAGCAGTTCTTC. This codes for CASFMLAGGTYNEQFF.

CDR3 in DNA: TGTGCCAGCAGCTTAGGAGGTCCGAGCGGGAGAATCTTGTATGAGCAGTTCTTC. Translation gives CASSLGGPSGRILYEQFF. V is TRBV11-2 and J is TRBJ2-1, with 8 bases fitting TRBD2. Germline CDR1 reads SGHAT; CDR2 reads FQNNGV. V gave up 1 base and J gave up 8 bases; unmatched junction bases: 16. The CDR3 contains 18 residues.

The chain joins TRBV2 to TRBJ2-2, with 9 positions matching TRBD1. Germline loops: CDR1 SNHLY, CDR2 FYNNEI. CDR3 length: 14 residues. Trimming at V came to 10 bases and at J to 4 bases, leaving 7 bases not matched to a gene. CDR3 loop: CATGQGRGTGELFF. CDR3 nucleotide sequence: TGTGCCACGGGACAGGGTAGAGGCACCGGGGAGCTGTTTTTT.

The sample holds a few counts of this clone. The chain links TRBV2 to TRBJ2-7, with 15 bases lining up with TRBD2. The CDR3 spans 14 residues. V was clipped by 6 bases and J by 4 bases; unmatched bases: 1. CDR1 is SNHLY, CDR2 FYNNEI, per germline. In DNA form, the CDR3 reads TGTGCCAGCAGGGGGACTAGCGGGAGGTACGAGCAGTACTTC. As protein: CASRGTSGRYEQYF.

The V call is TRBV18, the J call TRBJ2-7; D might be TRBD1 (5 bases). The V end was cut by 0 bases, the J end by 3 bases, with 9 bases between. Germline V CDR1 and CDR2: KGHSH, LQKENI. This CDR3 has 14 amino acids. The CDR3 DNA is TGTGCCAGCTCACCACCAGGGGAACTCTACGAGCAGTACTTC. Protein sequence: CASSPPGELYEQYF.

The chain is built from TRBV2 and TRBJ1-5; D gene uncertain. The CDR3 runs 13 residues. CDR1 and CDR2 from the germline V gene are SNHLY and FYNNEI. V shed 5 bases and J shed 3 bases, with 8 bases lying between them. CDR3 sequence reads: CASSPGYNQPQHF. The CDR3 nucleotides read TGTGCCAGCAGTCCCGGGTACAATCAGCCCCAGCATTTT.

The chain couples TRBV10-3 to TRBJ2-1; 10 nucleotides line up with TRBD1. Germline CDR1 ENHRY, CDR2 SYGVKD. Germline trimming cut 10 bases from V and 6 bases from J; bases unmatched to any gene: 3. The CDR3 has 12 amino acids. CDR3 loop: CATRDRGNEQFF. For the CDR3, the DNA is TGTGCCACCCGGGACAGGGGCAATGAGCAGTTCTTC.

This clone was observed a single time. V is TRBV5-1 and J is TRBJ2-1, with 7 bases identical to TRBD2. This CDR3 is built from 17 residues. Germline V gives CDR1 SGHRS, CDR2 YFSETQ. Trimming removed 1 base from V and 9 bases from J; junction bases left unmatched: 16. The CDR3 nucleotides are TGCGCCAGCAGCTTGAGTGCGGCGGGAGCCGCGTCGGGTGAGCAGTTCTTC. Translation gives CASSLSAAGAASGEQFF.

This chain uses TRBV2 with TRBJ2-7; the match to TRBD1 covers 9 bases. Trimming cost V 7 bases and J 1 base; bases outside gene matches: 5. Germline V gives CDR1 SNHLY, CDR2 FYNNEI. The CDR3 extends over 14 amino acids. CDR3 in amino acids: CASNRGPDSYEQYF. Written as DNA, the CDR3 is TGTGCCAGCAACAGGGGGCCCGATTCCTACGAGCAGTACTTC.

This chain uses TRBV4-1 with TRBJ2-1; perhaps TRBD2 as D (7 bases). The CDR3 has 15 residues. V lost 2 bases, J lost 6 bases, and 14 bases lay in between. Germline lookup yields CDR1 MGHRA and CDR2 YSYEKL. In nucleotides, the CDR3 is TGCGCCAGCAGCCAAACGCGGGGGCAGGTCAATGAGCAGTTCTTC. Amino acids: CASSQTRGQVNEQFF.

CDR3 protein: CASSSAGTVRQQRTLAEAFF. CDR3 nucleotide sequence: TGCGCCAGCAGCTCCGCCGGGACAGTTAGACAACAGCGAACACTGGCTGAAGCTTTCTTT. The J gene is TRBJ1-1, the V gene TRBV5-1; 7 bases match TRBD1. Germline trimming cut 3 bases from V and 6 bases from J; bases unmatched to any gene: 26. Per germline, CDR1 SGHRS and CDR2 YFSETQ. The CDR3 sequence is 20 residues long.

The CDR3 DNA reads TGTGCCAGCCAGAGGGTCCCGAACACCGGGGAGCTGTTTTTT. Translation gives CASQRVPNTGELFF. The chain has TRBV28 and TRBJ2-2, with D possibly matching TRBD2 (5 bases). Trimming left V 8 bases short and J 0 bases short, with 10 bases between. CDR1 MDHEN and CDR2 SYDVKM come from the germline V gene. The CDR3 loop spans 14 amino acids.

The chain employs TRBV14 and TRBJ1-2; D unclear. The CDR3 is made up of 13 amino acids. The V and J ends lost 3 bases and 6 bases respectively, with 11 bases between them. Germline CDR1 reads SGHDN; CDR2 reads FVKESK. CDR3 in amino acids: CASSHLSTDGYTF. The DNA of the CDR3 is TGTGCCAGCAGCCACCTCTCCACAGATGGCTACACCTTC.

CDR3 loop: CASSHRQGLTEAFF. CDR3 in DNA: TGTGCCAGTAGTCATAGACAGGGGCTGACTGAAGCTTTCTTT. This rearrangement joins TRBV19 to TRBJ1-1, with 8 bases fitting TRBD1. Germline V gene data show CDR1 as LNHDA and CDR2 as SQIVND (reference sequence). The ends lost 5 bases at V and 5 bases at J; junction bases unmatched: 7. This CDR3 contains 14 residues.

The chain carries TRBV11-3 and TRBJ1-4; 8 bases agree with TRBD1. Trimming cost V 6 bases and J 8 bases; bases outside gene matches: 11. Germline CDR1 SGHNT, CDR2 YENEEA. This CDR3 contains 15 residues. CDR3 DNA: TGTGCCAGCAGTTTCCGGACAGGGTATGGAGAAAAACTGTTTTTT. Translation: CASSFRTGYGEKLFF.

V gene TRBV7-2 combines with J gene TRBJ1-2; TRBD1 agrees at 8 bases. Per the germline V gene, CDR1 is SGHTA and CDR2 is FQGNSA. J was trimmed by 4 bases and V by 0 bases; bases with no gene match: 4. The CDR3 sequence is 15 residues long. The CDR3 is CASSLAGQGSYGYTF. The CDR3 DNA reads as TGTGCCAGCAGCTTAGCAGGACAGGGTTCCTATGGCTACACCTTC.

This clone was counted a single time. The rearrangement joins TRBV3-1 (or the pseudogene TRBV3-2) to TRBJ2-3; perhaps TRBD2 as D (5 bases). The CDR3 sequence is 13 residues long. The germline CDR1 and CDR2 sequences are LGHDT and YNNKEL (reference sequence). Trimming pared 7 bases from V and 2 bases from J, leaving 10 bases between. Written as DNA, the CDR3 is TGTGCCAGCAAGGGAGTTCTCACAGATACGCAGTATTTT. Translating it yields CASKGVLTDTQYF.

The chain has TRBV10-2 and TRBJ1-2; 7 bases are a match to TRBD1. The CDR3 extends over 14 amino acids. The V gene end was trimmed by 2 bases and the J gene end by 4 bases; junction bases not matched to a gene: 4. Germline values: CDR1 WSHSY, CDR2 SAAADI. CDR3 sequence reads: CASSETGQAYGYTF. The CDR3 DNA sequence: TGCGCCAGCAGTGAGACTGGACAGGCCTATGGCTACACCTTC.

Note on this clone: At one end, the junction sequence differs from germline, possibly due to a read error. This chain uses TRBV19 with TRBJ1-1; 7 nucleotides match TRBD1. Germline CDR1 LNHDA, CDR2 SQIVND (reference sequence). This CDR3 spans 16 amino acids. The CDR3 nucleotides are TGTGCCAGTAGTCTAGAAAAGGGACAGACGAACACTGAAGCTTTCTTT. This encodes CASSLEKGQTNTEAFF.

This chain connects TRBV2 to TRBJ2-7; TRBD2 aligns across 8 bases. The V and J ends lost 6 bases and 0 bases, in that order; junction bases with no gene match: 7. The CDR3 has 15 amino acids. The germline V gene encodes CDR1 SNHLY and CDR2 FYNNEI. Written as DNA, the CDR3 is TGTGCCAGCAGCCGATCTAGCGGGCTCTCCTACGAGCAGTACTTC. Its protein is CASSRSSGLSYEQYF.

This clone has a single count. V usage is TRBV5-1 and J usage is TRBJ1-5; D might be TRBD1 (5 bases). CDR3 length equals 14 residues. Trimming pared 4 bases from V and 0 bases from J, leaving 8 bases between. CDR1 and CDR2 from the germline V gene are SGHRS and YFSETQ. In DNA form, the CDR3 reads TGCGCCAGCAGCGACGGGGGTAGCAATCAGCCCCAGCATTTT. Encoded protein: CASSDGGSNQPQHF.

CDR3 residues: CASGAGTYNEQFF. CDR3 nucleotides: TGTGCCAGCGGCGCGGGAACTTACAATGAGCAGTTCTTC. The chain employs TRBV27 and TRBJ2-1; tentatively, D is TRBD2 (6 bases). This CDR3 comprises 13 residues. Germline assignment: CDR1 MNHEY and CDR2 SMNVEV (reference sequence). Trimming took off 8 bases at V and 4 bases at J, with 12 bases between the two ends.

There are a few counts of this clone. The chain joins TRBV19 to TRBJ1-2; D gene ambiguous. The CDR3 totals 12 residues. Germline CDR1 reads LNHDA; CDR2 reads SQIVND (reference sequence). The V and J ends lost 7 bases and 2 bases respectively, with 8 bases between them. The CDR3 region has the DNA TGTGCCAGTATGCAGAAGAACTATGGCTACACCTTC. Protein: CASMQKNYGYTF.

The chain carries TRBV4-1 and TRBJ2-7; 8 bases match TRBD1. Per germline, CDR1 MGHRA and CDR2 YSYEKL. The CDR3 consists of 16 residues. Unmatched junction bases numbered 7, after V lost 3 bases and J lost 0 bases. The CDR3 is CASSQDRVGDSYEQYF. The CDR3 DNA reads TGCGCCAGCAGCCAGGACAGGGTAGGGGACTCCTACGAGCAGTACTTC.

The chain uses TRBV19 and TRBJ1-2; possibly TRBD1 for D (5 bases). The germline gives CDR1 LNHDA, CDR2 SQIVND (reference sequence). With 6 bases removed from V and 4 bases from J, the gap between germline ends came to 21 bases. The CDR3 has 16 residues. The CDR3 DNA sequence: TGTGCCAGTAGCGGGCTATTGGACAATAGAGCCTATGGCTACACCTTC. Its protein is CASSGLLDNRAYGYTF.

The gene calls are TRBV28 and TRBJ1-2, with TRBD1 matching over 7 bases. The CDR3 has 14 residues. After removal of 2 bases from V and 4 bases from J, the junction contained 4 bases not matched to a gene. Germline V gives CDR1 MDHEN, CDR2 SYDVKM. The CDR3 DNA reads TGTGCCAGCAGTTTAGCGGGGACAGCCTATGGCTACACCTTC. Residues: CASSLAGTAYGYTF.

With regard to this clone: The identical CDR3 is also encoded by other nucleotide sequences in the sample. The CDR3 DNA sequence: TGCGCCAGCAGCTTGGTGCAGGAGGATTCACCCCTCCACTTT. Translating gives CASSLVQEDSPLHF. The J gene is TRBJ1-6, the V gene TRBV5-1, with D hard to call. V was shortened by 0 bases and J by 8 bases, with 9 bases between the two germline ends. The germline V gene has CDR1 SGHRS and CDR2 YFSETQ. The CDR3 sequence is 14 residues long.

The table lists this clone with a count of one. V usage is TRBV2 and J usage is TRBJ1-5; 8 nucleotides align to TRBD1. Germline V gene data show CDR1 as SNHLY and CDR2 as FYNNEI. V dropped 8 bases and J dropped 1; count of bases not matched to a gene: 10. The CDR3 has 16 residues. The CDR3 is CASAWDRFLSNQPQHF. For the CDR3, the DNA is TGTGCCAGCGCTTGGGACAGGTTTTTGAGCAATCAGCCCCAGCATTTT.

The count of this clone is one. The V and J genes are TRBV19 and TRBJ1-2, with 7 bases matching TRBD1. V dropped 3 bases and J dropped 4; count of bases not matched to a gene: 14. Germline assignment: CDR1 LNHDA and CDR2 SQIVND (reference sequence). The CDR3 spans 17 residues. The CDR3 region is CASSITGTELPLYGYTF. In DNA form, the CDR3 reads TGTGCCAGTAGTATCACAGGGACAGAACTCCCCCTCTATGGCTACACCTTC.